The 32 T cell receptor beta chains listed next were all sequenced from one sample in a study of T cell repertoires in cytomegalovirus infection. In TCRdb, the reads were re-called with MiXCR into one record per CDR3 protein. Of around 430,000 distinct CDR3 sequences listed, about 39% are singletons. No antigen has been assigned to these receptors. Sequences were derived from cultured PBMCs, sampled from culture after CMV antigen stimulation. Source of these receptors: a human donor in good health (CMV status not recorded). Some clones in this sample may be carry-over from other donors' samples.

The genes are TRBV10-3 and TRBJ1-4, with D unresolved. The CDR3 extends over 14 amino acids. Germline V lookup: CDR1 ENHRY, CDR2 SYGVKD. The ends were cut back, 2 bases at V and 0 bases at J, with 4 bases in the middle. CDR3 region: CAISEGATNEKLFF. The DNA of the CDR3 is TGTGCCATCAGTGAGGGGGCAACTAATGAAAAACTGTTTTTT.

This clonotype was seen a handful of times. The V and J genes are TRBV6-6 and TRBJ2-3; D ambiguous. Germline V gene lookup returns CDR1 MNHNY and CDR2 SVGAGI (reference sequence). Trimming stripped 4 bases from V and 2 bases from J, with 10 bases between. This CDR3 comprises 14 residues. Here the CDR3 DNA reads TGTGCCAGCAGTTTCCAGGAATACACAGATACGCAGTATTTT. Amino acid sequence: CASSFQEYTDTQYF.

The rearrangement links TRBV19 to TRBJ2-7; perhaps TRBD1 as D (5 bases). Germline V lookup: CDR1 LNHDA, CDR2 SQIVND (reference sequence). The ends were cut back, 6 bases at V and 5 bases at J, with 11 bases in the middle. The CDR3 has 12 residues. CDR3: CASRKPRDEQYF. The DNA of the CDR3 is TGTGCCAGTAGGAAGCCCAGGGACGAGCAGTACTTC.

This clonotype came up a few times. This chain links TRBV7-6 with TRBJ2-4; possibly TRBD1 or TRBD2 for D (5 bases each). The V end lost 5 bases, the J end lost 1 base, and 21 bases lay between the germline ends. CDR1 SGHVS and CDR2 FNYEAQ come from the germline V gene. There are 18 residues in the CDR3. The CDR3 nucleotides are TGTGCCAGCAGCCACGGGGCCGGGAAGTCTATGGCCAAAAACATTCAGTACTTC. Amino acids: CASSHGAGKSMAKNIQYF.

The CDR3 DNA is TGTGCCAGCAGCCCGATTACGGGCGGGAGAAACACAGATACGCAGTATTTT. This gives the protein CASSPITGGRNTDTQYF. The gene calls are TRBV7-6 and TRBJ2-3; 7 bases map to TRBD2. J lost 2 bases, V lost 5 bases, and 13 bases had no gene match. Germline values: CDR1 SGHVS, CDR2 FNYEAQ. This CDR3 comprises 17 residues.

The chain uses TRBV11-3 and TRBJ2-7; 7 bases line up with TRBD1. V lost 5 bases and J lost 1; bases outside the gene matches: 2. This CDR3 spans 13 amino acids. Germline CDR1 SGHNT, CDR2 YENEEA. CDR3: CASSRGPSYEQYF. For the CDR3, the DNA is TGTGCCAGCAGCAGGGGGCCGTCCTACGAGCAGTACTTC.

The chain carries TRBV12-5 and TRBJ2-3; D is uncertain. This CDR3 contains 12 residues. Germline lookup yields CDR1 LGHNT and CDR2 FRNRAP. The V end was cut by 5 bases, the J end by 0 bases, with 3 bases between. CDR3: CASGQSTDTQYF. CDR3 DNA sequence: TGTGCTAGTGGTCAGAGCACAGATACGCAGTATTTT.

For the CDR3, the DNA is TGCGCCAGCAGCTTGTCCGGGCCGCACACTGAAGCTTTCTTT. Translated: CASSLSGPHTEAFF. The chain carries TRBV5-1 and TRBJ1-1; D is unclear. V lost 1 base, J lost 3 bases, and 10 bases lay in between. The CDR3 consists of 14 residues. Per germline, CDR1 SGHRS and CDR2 YFSETQ.

V and J are TRBV7-6 and TRBJ2-1; D perhaps matches TRBD2 (6 bases). The length of the CDR3 is 15 residues. Trimming removed 0 bases from V and 4 bases from J, with 10 bases in between. CDR1 is SGHVS, CDR2 FNYEAQ, per germline. CDR3: CASSLALARYNEQFF. The CDR3 region has the DNA TGTGCCAGCAGCTTAGCTCTAGCGCGGTACAATGAGCAGTTCTTC. The whole variable domain, filled in from reference TRBV7-6 and TRBJ2-1, reads GAGVSQSPRYKVTKRGQDVALRCDPISGHVSLYWYRQALGQGPEFLTYFNYEAQQDKSGLPNDRFSAERPEGSISTLTIQRTEQRDSAMYRCASSLALARYNEQFFGPGTRLTVL.

The chain is built from TRBV3-1 and TRBJ2-7, with 8 bases aligning to TRBD1. Germline V gene lookup returns CDR1 LGHDT and CDR2 YNNKEL (reference sequence). The CDR3 contains 16 residues. The V gene end was trimmed by 4 bases and the J gene end by 0 bases; junction bases not matched to a gene: 8. CDR3 protein: CASSPRTGQDSYEQYF. In DNA form, the CDR3 reads TGTGCCAGCAGCCCGCGTACGGGACAGGACTCCTACGAGCAGTACTTC.

V and J are TRBV4-2 and TRBJ2-5; 9 bases are shared with TRBD1. CDR3 length equals 15 residues. J lost 5 bases, V lost 0 bases, and 4 bases had no gene match. Germline CDR1 LGHNA, CDR2 YNFKEQ. The CDR3 here is CASSQEWGQGETQYF. The CDR3 nucleotides are TGTGCCAGCAGCCAAGAGTGGGGACAGGGCGAGACCCAGTACTTC.

The table lists this clonotype with a few counts. The rearrangement uses TRBV7-2 and TRBJ1-1, with a tentative D call TRBD1 (5 bases). Deletions cut 5 bases from V and 0 bases from J, with 19 bases between. Germline CDR1 and CDR2: SGHTA and FQGNSA. The CDR3 runs 17 residues. CDR3 sequence reads: CASSLGGARGMNTEAFF. The DNA for the CDR3 is TGTGCCAGCAGCCTCGGCGGGGCGCGGGGGATGAACACTGAAGCTTTCTTT. The whole variable domain, filled in from reference TRBV7-2 and TRBJ1-1, reads GAGVSQSPSNKVTEKGKDVELRCDPISGHTALYWYRQSLGQGLEFLIYFQGNSAPDKSGLPSDRFSAERTGGSVSTLTIQRTQQEDSAVYLCASSLGGARGMNTEAFFGQGTRLTVV.

This clonotype was detected a few times. The chain couples TRBV4-1 to TRBJ1-4; tentative D call: TRBD1 (5 bases). From germline, CDR1 is MGHRA and CDR2 YSYEKL. Trimming stripped 1 base from V and 4 bases from J, with 13 bases between. The CDR3 loop spans 16 amino acids. CDR3 in DNA: TGCGCCAGCAGCCAAGGTCGACAGAACAATAATGAAAAACTGTTTTTT. It translates to CASSQGRQNNNEKLFF.

The chain links TRBV7-6 to TRBJ2-5; weak D call: TRBD1 (5 bases). The V end was cut by 5 bases, the J end by 3 bases, with 10 bases between. CDR3 length: 13 residues. Germline CDR1 SGHVS, CDR2 FNYEAQ. CDR3 sequence (DNA): TGTGCCAGCAGCCCGCAGGGCGAAGAGACCCAGTACTTC. Its translation is CASSPQGEETQYF.

This chain links TRBV14 with TRBJ1-1, with D possibly being TRBD1 (5 bases). The V end lost 3 bases, the J end lost 4 bases, and 9 bases lay between the germline ends. Germline V gene data show CDR1 as SGHDN and CDR2 as FVKESK. This CDR3 comprises 13 residues. CDR3 in DNA: TGTGCCAGCAGCCAGTTTGGGACCACTGAAGCTTTCTTT. This encodes CASSQFGTTEAFF.

V and J are TRBV19 and TRBJ2-1; 10 nucleotides match TRBD2. V shed 6 bases and J 8 bases; nucleotides not matched to a gene: 10. CDR1 LNHDA and CDR2 SQIVND come from the germline V gene (reference sequence). This CDR3 has 15 residues. This CDR3 reads CASRKRGGLFDEQFF. DNA for the CDR3: TGTGCCAGTAGGAAGCGGGGGGGCCTATTCGATGAGCAGTTCTTC.

This clonotype was detected a few times. This chain uses TRBV12-3 or TRBV12-4 with TRBJ1-1; perhaps TRBD1 as D (5 bases). Trimming removed 3 bases from V and 4 bases from J, with 12 bases in between. The CDR3 is 14 residues long. CDR3 sequence (DNA): TGTGCCAGCAGTTTGGAGGGGATGGGCACTGAAGCTTTCTTT. As protein: CASSLEGMGTEAFF.

This clonotype turned up a few times. This chain joins TRBV7-9 and TRBJ1-4; no clear D. Germline CDR1 SEHNR, CDR2 FQNEAQ (reference sequence). The CDR3 totals 14 residues. Trimming stripped 5 bases from V and 6 bases from J, with 13 bases between. The CDR3 DNA is TGTGCCAGCAGCACCACGGGGTTTTATGAAAAACTGTTTTTT. This gives the protein CASSTTGFYEKLFF. Filled out from reference TRBV7-9 and TRBJ1-4, the complete variable domain reads DTGVSQNPRHKITKRGQNVTFRCDPISEHNRLYWYRQTLGQGPEFLTYFQNEAQLEKSRLLSDRFSAERPKGSFSTLEIQRTEQGDSAMYLCASSTTGFYEKLFFGSGTQLSVL.

This clonotype was detected only a few times. This chain connects TRBV7-2 to TRBJ2-1, with D tentatively TRBD2 (5 bases). The CDR3 covers 14 residues. The V end was cut by 8 bases, the J end by 10 bases, with 21 bases between. Per the germline V gene, CDR1 is SGHTA and CDR2 is FQGNSA. CDR3 residues: CASAKTRDALEQFF. CDR3 coding DNA: TGTGCCAGCGCAAAGACGAGGGATGCCTTGGAGCAGTTCTTC.

This clonotype has only a few counts. In nucleotides, the CDR3 is TGTGCCAGCAGCTTAGCAGCCCCGCAGCCCCAGCATTTT. Translated, it gives CASSLAAPQPQHF. The chain carries TRBV7-2 and TRBJ1-5; D gene unclear. This CDR3 contains 13 residues. The germline gives CDR1 SGHTA, CDR2 FQGNSA. Between the trimmed V and J ends, which lost 0 bases and 7 bases, there was a span of 7 bases.

CDR3 sequence: CASSRTVSSYEQYF. DNA for the CDR3: TGCGCCAGCAGCCGGACCGTCAGCTCCTACGAGCAGTACTTC. The chain is built from TRBV5-1 and TRBJ2-7; D not certain. Trimming removed 4 bases from V and 0 bases from J, with 11 bases in between. The CDR3 loop spans 14 amino acids. In germline, CDR1 is SGHRS, CDR2 YFSETQ.

The rearrangement links TRBV6-8 to TRBJ2-3; 11 positions match TRBD2. The CDR3 contains 17 residues. CDR1 and CDR2 from the germline V gene are MNHGY and SAAAGT. J gave up 2 bases and V 5 bases, and 9 bases lay outside the gene matches. CDR3 residues: CASSDYLAGGNTDTQYF. The DNA for the CDR3 is TGTGCCAGCAGTGACTATCTAGCGGGGGGCAACACAGATACGCAGTATTTT.

DNA for the CDR3: TGTGCCAGCAGCTTAGATCGGACTAGCGTGAGCACCGGGGAGCTGTTTTTT. It translates to CASSLDRTSVSTGELFF. The chain recombines TRBV7-2 with TRBJ2-2, with 9 bases that match TRBD2. The J segment lost 4 bases and the V segment lost 1 base, leaving 7 bases of the junction unmatched. Germline V gene data show CDR1 as SGHTA and CDR2 as FQGNSA. This CDR3 region has 17 residues.

The gene calls are TRBV5-6 and TRBJ2-7; D unresolved. This CDR3 contains 13 residues. Trimming removed 0 bases from V and 2 bases from J, with 6 bases in between. Germline V gives CDR1 SGHDT, CDR2 YYEEEE. This CDR3 reads CASSLVTTYEQYF. In DNA form, the CDR3 reads TGTGCCAGCAGCTTGGTCACTACCTACGAGCAGTACTTC.

This clonotype turned up a few times. The chain has TRBV12-3 or TRBV12-4 and TRBJ1-4; 10 nucleotides agree with TRBD1. The CDR3 runs to 14 residues. The ends lost 1 base at V and 11 bases at J; junction bases unmatched: 4. The DNA of the CDR3 is TGTGCCAGCAGTTTAGAAGGGACAGGGGCGAAACTGTTTTTT. It translates to CASSLEGTGAKLFF.

This sequence joins TRBV30 and TRBJ1-1; 10 nucleotides agree with TRBD1. Germline CDR1 GTSNPN, CDR2 SVGIG (reference sequence). V was pared by 5 bases and J by 8 bases, with 5 bases of the junction left unmatched. CDR3 length equals 12 residues. The CDR3: CAWGTGVLEAFF. The CDR3 region has the DNA TGTGCCTGGGGGACAGGGGTTTTAGAAGCTTTCTTT.

The rearrangement joins TRBV27 to TRBJ1-1; D remains ambiguous. Trimming stripped 0 bases from V and 7 bases from J, with 9 bases between. The germline V gene encodes CDR1 MNHEY and CDR2 SMNVEV (reference sequence). The CDR3 spans 13 residues. Written as DNA, the CDR3 is TGTGCCAGCAGTTTATCCGAGGAGTTTGAAGCTTTCTTT. Protein: CASSLSEEFEAFF.

V is TRBV7-2 and J is TRBJ1-5; a possible D gene is TRBD1 (5 bases). With 3 bases removed from V and 7 bases from J, the gap between germline ends came to 13 bases. The CDR3 loop spans 14 amino acids. Germline V gene data show CDR1 as SGHTA and CDR2 as FQGNSA. The CDR3 DNA is TGTGCCAGCAGCTTTCGGCAGGGAGGACAGCCCCAGCATTTT. Its protein is CASSFRQGGQPQHF.

The chain combines TRBV12-3 or TRBV12-4 with TRBJ2-3; D call uncertain. Trimming shortened V by 4 bases and J by 1 base, and 9 bases separated the two germline ends. The CDR3 totals 14 residues. Here the CDR3 DNA reads TGTGCCAGCAGTTCCCAGGCAGGCACAGATACGCAGTATTTT. Its protein product is CASSSQAGTDTQYF.

Regarding this clonotype: The CDR3 end shows no conserved phenylalanine or tryptophan, and so a read error is likely. The chain couples TRBV20-1 to TRBJ1-2; 12 nucleotides line up with TRBD1. This CDR3 spans 15 amino acids. The V segment lost 1 base and the J segment 5 bases; nucleotides outside the gene matches: 5. Germline V gene sequence: CDR1 DFQATT, CDR2 SNEGSKA (reference sequence). The CDR3 DNA follows: TGCAGTGCTAGAGTTTGGGGACAGGGGGCTTATGGCTACACCTTA. It codes for CSARVWGQGAYGYTL.

The chain carries TRBV6-5 and TRBJ2-2, with 7 positions matching TRBD1. CDR1 is MNHEY and CDR2 is SVGAGI in the germline V gene. This CDR3 spans 14 amino acids. The V and J ends lost 8 bases and 4 bases, in that order; junction bases with no gene match: 7. CDR3 sequence reads: CASGRTGRTGELFF. In nucleotides, the CDR3 is TGTGCCAGCGGCCGGACAGGCCGCACCGGGGAGCTGTTTTTT.

The chain has TRBV28 and TRBJ2-5, with 13 positions matching TRBD2. The CDR3 has 18 amino acids. Per germline, CDR1 MDHEN and CDR2 SYDVKM. With V trimmed by 2 bases and J by 5 bases, 11 bases remained unmatched. The CDR3 loop is CASSLPTGLAGAGETQYF. The CDR3 nucleotides are TGTGCCAGCAGTTTACCGACCGGACTAGCGGGGGCGGGGGAGACCCAGTACTTC.